This note documents a single T cell receptor (beta chain) sequence. Its antigen is undetermined. This sample is drawn from a study of OX40 agonist ivuxolimab in advanced cancers. Across the whole study: Patients were treated with intravenous ivuxolimab, dosed at 0.01 to 10 mg/kg and infused every 2 weeks. Study-level results: Among expanded peripheral T cells, antigen specificity went undetermined. In CD8+ T cells, expanded clones were on average more numerous than in CD4+.

Some clones are missing from TCRdb's copy, which holds only in-frame ones; the method was immunoSEQ multiplex PCR. This sample has some 38,000 clones, with 80% to 90% found just once. The material sequenced was CD4+ or CD8+ T cells sorted from blood, taken in a trial of the OX40 agonist ivuxolimab. This receptor was identified in an adult with an advanced solid tumor such as melanoma, head and neck, liver or kidney cancer.

The CDR3 sequence is CASSLESSTGELFF. CDR3 nucleotides: TGCGCCAGCAGCTTGGAAAGTTCCACCGGGGAGCTGTTTTTT. The chain couples TRBV5-1 to TRBJ2-2; D is uncertain. V was clipped by 0 bases and J by 4 bases, with 7 bases between them. The CDR3 sequence is 14 residues long. The germline V gene has CDR1 SGHRS and CDR2 YFSETQ.